This TCR beta chain was identified in a study of PD-1 blockade in classical Hodgkin lymphoma. Time point specified: cycle 4 day 1 (C4D1), after 6 weeks of nivolumab. Every patient relapsed after autologous stem cell transplantation, and brentuximab vedotin exposure varied. Thawed PBMCs underwent magnetic negative selection to yield purified CD4+ T cells. Patients reached a best response of complete response, partial response or progressive disease. Method: immunoSEQ multiplex PCR; TCRdb's copy keeps in-frame clones and lacks some. This sample has around 30,000 clones; more than 85% occur once, and the top ten carry roughly 0.44%. Whole-study findings and limits: Complete responders matched newly diagnosed patients in baseline diversity. Patients with an early start, nivolumab under 1 year after ASCT, were excluded. The CD4+ diversity rise by C4D1 was clearest in complete responders.

In regard to this clone: Its specificity is unknown.

The sequence was collected from a human donor with classical Hodgkin lymphoma. Sequenced here: CD4+ T cells from blood, sampled before the fourth cycle of nivolumab.

CDR3 region: CASSPGQVNTEAFF. For the CDR3, the DNA is TGTGCCAGCTCACCGGGACAGGTGAACACTGAAGCTTTCTTT. The chain couples TRBV18 to TRBJ1-1, with 8 bases fitting TRBD1. The CDR3 spans 14 residues. Germline V gene sequence: CDR1 KGHSH, CDR2 LQKENI. J was trimmed by 0 bases and V by 3 bases; bases with no gene match: 0. Based on the CDR3 plus reference TRBV18 and TRBJ1-1, the full variable domain is NAGVMQNPRHLVRRRGQEARLRCSPMKGHSHVYWYRQLPEEGLKFMVYLQKENIIDESGMPKERFSAEFPKEGPSILRIQQVVRGDSAAYFCASSPGQVNTEAFFGQGTRLTVV.